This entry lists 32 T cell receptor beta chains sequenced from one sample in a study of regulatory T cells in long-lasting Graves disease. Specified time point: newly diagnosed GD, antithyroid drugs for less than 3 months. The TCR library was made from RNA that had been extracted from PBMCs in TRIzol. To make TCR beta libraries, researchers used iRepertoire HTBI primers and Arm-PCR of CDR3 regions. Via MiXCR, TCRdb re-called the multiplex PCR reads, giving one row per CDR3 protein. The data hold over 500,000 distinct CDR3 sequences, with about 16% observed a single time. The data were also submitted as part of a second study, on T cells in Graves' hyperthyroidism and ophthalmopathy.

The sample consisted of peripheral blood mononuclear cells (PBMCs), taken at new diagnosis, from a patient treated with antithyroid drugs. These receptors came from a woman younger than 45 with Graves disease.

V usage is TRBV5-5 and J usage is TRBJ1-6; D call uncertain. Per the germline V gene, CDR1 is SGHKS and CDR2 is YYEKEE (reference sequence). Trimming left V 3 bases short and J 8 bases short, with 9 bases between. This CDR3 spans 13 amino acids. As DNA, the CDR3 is TGTGCCAGCAGCTCCCAACCCGATTCACCCCTCCACTTT. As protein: CASSSQPDSPLHF.

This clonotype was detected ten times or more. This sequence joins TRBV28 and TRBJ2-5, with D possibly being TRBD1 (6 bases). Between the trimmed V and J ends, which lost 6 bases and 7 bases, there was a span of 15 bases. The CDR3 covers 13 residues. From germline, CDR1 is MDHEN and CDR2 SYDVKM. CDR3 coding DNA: TGTGCCAGCAGCACAGGACAGCTAGGGACCCAGTACTTC. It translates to CASSTGQLGTQYF.

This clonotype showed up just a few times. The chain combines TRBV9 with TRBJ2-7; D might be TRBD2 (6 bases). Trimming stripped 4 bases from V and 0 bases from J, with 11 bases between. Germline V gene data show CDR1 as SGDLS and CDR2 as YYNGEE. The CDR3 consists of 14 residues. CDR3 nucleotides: TGTGCCAGCAGCCCCCCTAGCGACTCCTACGAGCAGTACTTC. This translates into CASSPPSDSYEQYF. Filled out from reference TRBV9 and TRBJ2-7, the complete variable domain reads DSGVTQTPKHLITATGQRVTLRCSPRSGDLSVYWYQQSLDQGLQFLIQYYNGEERAKGNILERFSAQQFPDLHSELNLSSLELGDSALYFCASSPPSDSYEQYFGPGTRLTVT.

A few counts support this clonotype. CDR3 bases: TGTGCCAGCACCGGGCATCTTAGCTCCTACAATGAGCAGTTCTTC. Residues: CASTGHLSSYNEQFF. The V and J genes are TRBV12-3 or TRBV12-4 and TRBJ2-1; D unclear. The CDR3 runs to 15 residues. V lost 7 bases and J 0 bases, leaving 13 bases between the germline ends.

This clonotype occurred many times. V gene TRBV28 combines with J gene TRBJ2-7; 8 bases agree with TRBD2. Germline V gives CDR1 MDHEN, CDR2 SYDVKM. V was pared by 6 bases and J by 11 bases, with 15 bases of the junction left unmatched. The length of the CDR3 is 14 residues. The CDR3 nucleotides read TGTGCCAGCAGGTCCCCAGGCGTAGCGGGGCCAGAGTACTTC. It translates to CASRSPGVAGPEYF.

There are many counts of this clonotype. For the CDR3, the DNA is TGTGCCAGCAGGCCCGCGGGGGGGGCCGCCACAGATACGCAGTATTTT. This gives the protein CASRPAGGAATDTQYF. J is TRBJ2-3 and V is TRBV28; 9 bases match TRBD2. With 6 bases clipped from V and 2 bases from J, the junction kept 9 bases outside the gene matches. Germline V CDR1 and CDR2: MDHEN, SYDVKM. CDR3 length equals 16 residues. Variable domain in full (rest from reference TRBV28 and TRBJ2-3): DVKVTQSSRYLVKRTGEKVFLECVQDMDHENMFWYRQDPGLGLRLIYFSYDVKMKEKGDIPEGYSVSREKKERFSLILESASTNQTSMYLCASRPAGGAATDTQYFGPGTRLTVL.

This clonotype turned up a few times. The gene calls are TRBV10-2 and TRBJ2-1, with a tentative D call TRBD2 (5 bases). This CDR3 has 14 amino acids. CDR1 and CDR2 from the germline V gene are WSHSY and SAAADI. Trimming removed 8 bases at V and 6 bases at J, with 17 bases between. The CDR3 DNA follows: TGCGCCAGCTTTGAGGGATCTCTCCCCAATGAGCAGTTCTTC. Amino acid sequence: CASFEGSLPNEQFF.

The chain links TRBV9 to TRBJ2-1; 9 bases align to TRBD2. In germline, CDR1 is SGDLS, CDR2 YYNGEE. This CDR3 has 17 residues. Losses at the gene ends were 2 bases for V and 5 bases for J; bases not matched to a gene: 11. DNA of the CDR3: TGTGCCAGCAGCGTGACAAGTCTAGCGGGGCCCCACAATGAGCAGTTCTTC. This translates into CASSVTSLAGPHNEQFF.

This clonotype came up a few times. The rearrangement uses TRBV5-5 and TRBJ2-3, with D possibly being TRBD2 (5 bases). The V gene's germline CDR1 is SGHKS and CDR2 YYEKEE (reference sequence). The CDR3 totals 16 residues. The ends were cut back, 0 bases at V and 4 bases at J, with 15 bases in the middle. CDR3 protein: CASSLDLRRRPDTQYF. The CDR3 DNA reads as TGTGCCAGCAGCTTGGATCTACGCAGGAGGCCAGATACGCAGTATTTT.

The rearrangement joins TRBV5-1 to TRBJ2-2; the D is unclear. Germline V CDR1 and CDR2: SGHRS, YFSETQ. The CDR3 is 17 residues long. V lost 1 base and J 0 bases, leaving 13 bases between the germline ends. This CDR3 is CASSLYSLYSNTGELFF. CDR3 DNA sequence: TGCGCCAGCAGCTTGTACAGCCTTTACTCGAACACCGGGGAGCTGTTTTTT.

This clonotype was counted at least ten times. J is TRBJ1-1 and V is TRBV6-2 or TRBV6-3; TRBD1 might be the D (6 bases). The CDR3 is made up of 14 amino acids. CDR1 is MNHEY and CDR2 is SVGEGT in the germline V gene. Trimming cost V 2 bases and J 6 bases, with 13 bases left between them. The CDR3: CASSYPFGGPEAFF. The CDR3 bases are TGTGCCAGCAGTTACCCCTTTGGGGGCCCTGAAGCTTTCTTT.

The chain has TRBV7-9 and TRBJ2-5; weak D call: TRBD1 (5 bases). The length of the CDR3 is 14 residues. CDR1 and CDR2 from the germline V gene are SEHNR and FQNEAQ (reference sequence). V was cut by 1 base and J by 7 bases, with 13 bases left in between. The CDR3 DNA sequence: TGTGCCAGCAGCTTAGACATTAGGGGTTTGACCCAGTACTTC. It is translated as CASSLDIRGLTQYF.

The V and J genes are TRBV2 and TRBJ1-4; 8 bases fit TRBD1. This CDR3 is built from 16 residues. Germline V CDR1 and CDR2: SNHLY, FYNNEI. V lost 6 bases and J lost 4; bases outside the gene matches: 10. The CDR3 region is CASRPGTGGINEKLFF. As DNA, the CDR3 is TGTGCCAGCAGGCCCGGAACAGGGGGGATTAATGAAAAACTGTTTTTT. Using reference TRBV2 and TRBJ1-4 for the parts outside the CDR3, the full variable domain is EPEVTQTPSHQVTQMGQEVILRCVPISNHLYFYWYRQILGQKVEFLVSFYNNEISEKSEIFDDQFSVERPDGSNFTLKIRSTKLEDSAMYFCASRPGTGGINEKLFFGSGTQLSVL.

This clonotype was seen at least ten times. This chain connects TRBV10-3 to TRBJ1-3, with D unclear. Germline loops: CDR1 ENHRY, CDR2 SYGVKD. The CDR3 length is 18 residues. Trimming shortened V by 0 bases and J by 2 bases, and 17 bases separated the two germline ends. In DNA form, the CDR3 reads TGTGCCATCAGTGAGTCGTTGGGCCCCCAGAGGGCTGGAAACACCATATATTTT. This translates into CAISESLGPQRAGNTIYF.

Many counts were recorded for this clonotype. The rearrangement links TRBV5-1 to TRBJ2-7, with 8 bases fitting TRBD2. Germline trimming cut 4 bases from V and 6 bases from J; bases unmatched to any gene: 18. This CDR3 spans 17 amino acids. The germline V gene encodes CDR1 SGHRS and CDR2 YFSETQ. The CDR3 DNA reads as TGCGCCAGCAGCCCCGTCGTCCGGACTAGCTGGTCCATCGAGCAGTACTTC. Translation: CASSPVVRTSWSIEQYF. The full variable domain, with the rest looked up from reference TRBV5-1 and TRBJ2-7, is KAGVTQTPRYLIKTRGQQVTLSCSPISGHRSVSWYQQTPGQGLQFLFEYFSETQRNKGNFPGRFSGRQFSNSRSEMNVSTLELGDSALYLCASSPVVRTSWSIEQYFGPGTRLTVT.

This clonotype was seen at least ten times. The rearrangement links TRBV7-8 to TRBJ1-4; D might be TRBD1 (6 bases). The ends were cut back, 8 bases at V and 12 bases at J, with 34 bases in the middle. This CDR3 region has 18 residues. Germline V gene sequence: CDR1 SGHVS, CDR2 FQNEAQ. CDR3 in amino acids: CASLRRGPRDGSWSELFF. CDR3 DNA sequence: TGTGCCAGCCTCCGACGGGGGCCCAGGGATGGTTCGTGGTCGGAACTGTTTTTT.

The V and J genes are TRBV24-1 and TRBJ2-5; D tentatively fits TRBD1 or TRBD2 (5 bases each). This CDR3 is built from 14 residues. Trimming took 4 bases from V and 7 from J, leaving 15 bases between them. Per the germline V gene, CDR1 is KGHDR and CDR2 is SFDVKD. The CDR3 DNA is TGTGCCACCAGTGACCCCGGGACCTTCGGGACCCAGTACTTC. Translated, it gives CATSDPGTFGTQYF.

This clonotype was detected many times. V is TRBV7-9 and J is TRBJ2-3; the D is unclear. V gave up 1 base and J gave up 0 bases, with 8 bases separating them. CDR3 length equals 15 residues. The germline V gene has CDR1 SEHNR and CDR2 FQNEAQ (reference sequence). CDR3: CASSLVVGSTDTQYF. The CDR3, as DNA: TGTGCCAGCAGCTTAGTAGTAGGAAGCACAGATACGCAGTATTTT. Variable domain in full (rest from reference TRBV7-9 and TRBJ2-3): DTGVSQNPRHKITKRGQNVTFRCDPISEHNRLYWYRQTLGQGPEFLTYFQNEAQLEKSRLLSDRFSAERPKGSFSTLEIQRTEQGDSAMYLCASSLVVGSTDTQYFGPGTRLTVL.

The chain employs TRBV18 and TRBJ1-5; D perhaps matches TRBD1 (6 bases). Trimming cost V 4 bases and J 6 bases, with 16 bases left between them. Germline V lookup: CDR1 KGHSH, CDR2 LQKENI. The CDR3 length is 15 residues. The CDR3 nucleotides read TGTGCCAGCTCACAGTCCGAGGGGGTGATTCAGCCCCAGCATTTT. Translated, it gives CASSQSEGVIQPQHF.

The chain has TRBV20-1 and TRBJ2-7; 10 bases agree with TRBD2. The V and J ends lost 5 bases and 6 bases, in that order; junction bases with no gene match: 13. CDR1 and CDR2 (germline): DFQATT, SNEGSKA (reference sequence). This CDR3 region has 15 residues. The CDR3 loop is CSADGGTSDFGEQYF. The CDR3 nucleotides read TGCAGTGCTGATGGCGGGACTAGCGATTTCGGCGAGCAGTACTTC.

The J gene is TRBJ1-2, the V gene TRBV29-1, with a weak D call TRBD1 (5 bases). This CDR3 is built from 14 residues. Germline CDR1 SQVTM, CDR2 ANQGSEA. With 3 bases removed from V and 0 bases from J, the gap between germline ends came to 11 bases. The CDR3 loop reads CSVDERGPNYGYTF. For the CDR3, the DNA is TGCAGCGTTGATGAAAGGGGACCTAACTATGGCTACACCTTC.

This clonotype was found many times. CDR3 sequence reads: CASSPLGTIEAFF. CDR3 DNA sequence: TGTGCCAGCTCACCTCTGGGAACTATTGAAGCTTTCTTT. The rearrangement uses TRBV18 and TRBJ1-1; D is undetermined. From germline, CDR1 is KGHSH and CDR2 LQKENI. V lost 3 bases and J lost 7, with 12 bases in between. The CDR3 length is 13 residues. The full variable domain, in which reference TRBV18 and TRBJ1-1 provide the parts outside the CDR3, is NAGVMQNPRHLVRRRGQEARLRCSPMKGHSHVYWYRQLPEEGLKFMVYLQKENIIDESGMPKERFSAEFPKEGPSILRIQQVVRGDSAAYFCASSPLGTIEAFFGQGTRLTVV.

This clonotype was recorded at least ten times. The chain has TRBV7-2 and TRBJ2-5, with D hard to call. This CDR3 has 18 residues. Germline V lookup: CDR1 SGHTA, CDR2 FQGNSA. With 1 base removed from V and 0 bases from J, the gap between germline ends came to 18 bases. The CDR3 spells CASSLGFWSNPHQETQYF. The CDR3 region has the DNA TGTGCCAGCAGCTTAGGCTTTTGGTCAAACCCCCACCAAGAGACCCAGTACTTC.

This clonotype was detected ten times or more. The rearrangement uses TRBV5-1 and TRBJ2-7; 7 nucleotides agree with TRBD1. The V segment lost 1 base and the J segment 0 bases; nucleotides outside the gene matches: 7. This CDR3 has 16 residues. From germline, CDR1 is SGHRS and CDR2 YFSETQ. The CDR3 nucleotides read TGCGCCAGCAGCTTGTCAGGGGGAATATCCTCCTACGAGCAGTACTTC. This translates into CASSLSGGISSYEQYF.

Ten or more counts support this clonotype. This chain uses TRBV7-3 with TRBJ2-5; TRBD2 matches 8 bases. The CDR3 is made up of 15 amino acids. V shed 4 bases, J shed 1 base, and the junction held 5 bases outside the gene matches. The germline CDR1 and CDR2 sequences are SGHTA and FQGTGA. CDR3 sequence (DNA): TGTGCCAGCAGCTCCCTCGGGGGGGCCCAAGAGACCCAGTACTTC. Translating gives CASSSLGGAQETQYF.

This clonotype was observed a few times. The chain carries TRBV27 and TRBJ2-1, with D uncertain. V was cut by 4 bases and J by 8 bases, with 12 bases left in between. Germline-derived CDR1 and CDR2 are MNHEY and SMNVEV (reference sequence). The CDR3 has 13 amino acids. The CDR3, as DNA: TGTGCCAGCAGTTCGCCCTTGGGGTATGAGCAGTTCTTC. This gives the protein CASSSPLGYEQFF.

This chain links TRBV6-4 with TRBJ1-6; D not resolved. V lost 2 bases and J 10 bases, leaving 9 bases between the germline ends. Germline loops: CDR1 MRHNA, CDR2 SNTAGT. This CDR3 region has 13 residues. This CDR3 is CASSDGETSPLHF. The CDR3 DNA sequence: TGTGCCAGCAGTGACGGGGAGACCTCACCCCTCCACTTT.

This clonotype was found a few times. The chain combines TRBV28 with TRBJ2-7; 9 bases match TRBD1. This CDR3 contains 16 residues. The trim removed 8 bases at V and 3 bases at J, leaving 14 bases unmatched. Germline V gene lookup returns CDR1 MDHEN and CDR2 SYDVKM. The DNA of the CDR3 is TGTGCCAGCCTACCGTCCCGGGGACAGGGTGACTACGAGCAGTACTTC. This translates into CASLPSRGQGDYEQYF.

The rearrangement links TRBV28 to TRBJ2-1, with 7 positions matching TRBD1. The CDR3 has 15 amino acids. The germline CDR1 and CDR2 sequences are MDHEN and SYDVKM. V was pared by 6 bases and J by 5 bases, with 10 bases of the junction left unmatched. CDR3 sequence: CASSRTGTANNEQFF. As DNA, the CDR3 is TGTGCCAGCAGCAGGACCGGGACAGCTAACAATGAGCAGTTCTTC. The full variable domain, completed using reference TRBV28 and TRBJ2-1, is DVKVTQSSRYLVKRTGEKVFLECVQDMDHENMFWYRQDPGLGLRLIYFSYDVKMKEKGDIPEGYSVSREKKERFSLILESASTNQTSMYLCASSRTGTANNEQFFGPGTRLTVL.

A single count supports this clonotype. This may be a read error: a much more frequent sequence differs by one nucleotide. The CDR3: CASSQGLAREADTQYF. The CDR3 DNA follows: TGTGCCAGCAGCCAAGGGCTAGCCAGGGAGGCAGATACGCAGTATTTT. The V gene is TRBV3-1, the J gene TRBJ2-3; the D gene is possibly TRBD2 (6 bases). V lost 1 base and J lost 4, with 15 bases in between. The CDR3 loop spans 16 amino acids. Germline lookup yields CDR1 LGHDT and CDR2 YNNKEL (reference sequence).

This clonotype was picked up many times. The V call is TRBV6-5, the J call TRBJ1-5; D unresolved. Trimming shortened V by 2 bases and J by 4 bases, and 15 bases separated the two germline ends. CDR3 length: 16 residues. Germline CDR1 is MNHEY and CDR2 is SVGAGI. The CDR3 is CASSYGPGMVNQPQHF. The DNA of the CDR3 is TGTGCCAGCAGTTACGGTCCAGGAATGGTTAATCAGCCCCAGCATTTT.

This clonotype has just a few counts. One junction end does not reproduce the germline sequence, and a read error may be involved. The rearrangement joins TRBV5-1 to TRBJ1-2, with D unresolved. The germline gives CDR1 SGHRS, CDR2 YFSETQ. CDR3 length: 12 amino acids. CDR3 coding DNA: TGTGCCAGCAGCTTCACGTTGGATGGCTACACCTTC. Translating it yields CASSFTLDGYTF. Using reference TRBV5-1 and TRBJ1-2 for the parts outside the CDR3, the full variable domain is KAGVTQTPRYLIKTRGQQVTLSCSPISGHRSVSWYQQTPGQGLQFLFEYFSETQRNKGNFPGRFSGRQFSNSRSEMNVSTLELGDSALYLCASSFTLDGYTFGSGTRLTVV.